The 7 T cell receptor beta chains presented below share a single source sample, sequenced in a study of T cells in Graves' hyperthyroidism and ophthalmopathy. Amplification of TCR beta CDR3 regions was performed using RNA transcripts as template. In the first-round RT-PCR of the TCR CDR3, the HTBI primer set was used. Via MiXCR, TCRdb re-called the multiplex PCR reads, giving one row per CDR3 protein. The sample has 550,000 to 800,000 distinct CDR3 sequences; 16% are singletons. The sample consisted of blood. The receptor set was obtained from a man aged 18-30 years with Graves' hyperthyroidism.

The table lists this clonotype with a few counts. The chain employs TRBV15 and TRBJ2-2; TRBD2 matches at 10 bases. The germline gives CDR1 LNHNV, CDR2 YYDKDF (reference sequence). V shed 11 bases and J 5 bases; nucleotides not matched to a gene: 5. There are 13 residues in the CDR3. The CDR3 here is CASSGSSTGELFF. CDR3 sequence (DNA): TGTGCCTCTAGCGGGAGTTCTACCGGGGAGCTGTTTTTT.

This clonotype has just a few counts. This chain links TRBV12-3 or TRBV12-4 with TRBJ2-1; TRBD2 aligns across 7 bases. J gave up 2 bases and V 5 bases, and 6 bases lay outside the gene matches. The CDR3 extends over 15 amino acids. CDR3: CASSPERGAYNEQFF. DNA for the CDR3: TGTGCCAGCAGTCCTGAGCGGGGAGCCTACAATGAGCAGTTCTTC.

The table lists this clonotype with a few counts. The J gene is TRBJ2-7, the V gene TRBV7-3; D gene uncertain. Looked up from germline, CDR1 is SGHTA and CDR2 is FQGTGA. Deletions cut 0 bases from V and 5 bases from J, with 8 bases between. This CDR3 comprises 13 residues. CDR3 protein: CASSLTGRDEQYF. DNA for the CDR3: TGTGCCAGCAGCTTAACAGGCCGTGACGAGCAGTACTTC.

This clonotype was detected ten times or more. The CDR3 DNA is TGTGCCAGCAAAATTGGACAGGGGTACAATGAGCAGTTCTTC. This gives the protein CASKIGQGYNEQFF. The V and J genes are TRBV2 and TRBJ2-1; the match to TRBD1 covers 9 bases. This CDR3 contains 14 residues. Trimming removed 7 bases from V and 4 bases from J; junction bases left unmatched: 5. CDR1 SNHLY and CDR2 FYNNEI come from the germline V gene.

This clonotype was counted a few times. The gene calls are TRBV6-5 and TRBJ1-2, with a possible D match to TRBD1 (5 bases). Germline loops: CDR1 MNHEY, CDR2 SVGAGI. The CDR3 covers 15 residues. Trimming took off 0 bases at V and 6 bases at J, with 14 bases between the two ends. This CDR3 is CASSYSRGRVHGYTF. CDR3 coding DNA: TGTGCCAGCAGTTACTCGAGGGGCAGGGTCCATGGCTACACCTTC.

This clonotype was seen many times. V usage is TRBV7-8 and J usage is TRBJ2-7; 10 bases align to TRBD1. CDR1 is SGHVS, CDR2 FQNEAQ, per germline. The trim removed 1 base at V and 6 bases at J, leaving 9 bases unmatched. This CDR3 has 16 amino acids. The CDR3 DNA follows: TGTGCCAGCAGCTTAGATCTTCGGGGACAGGGGTTCGAGCAGTACTTC. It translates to CASSLDLRGQGFEQYF.

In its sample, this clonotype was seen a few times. CDR3 DNA: TGCAGCGTTGTCCCTGCAGGGGGAGGCACAGATACGCAGTATTTT. This encodes CSVVPAGGGTDTQYF. The J gene is TRBJ2-3, the V gene TRBV29-1; 7 bases match TRBD1. This CDR3 region has 15 residues. Trimming removed 4 bases from V and 1 base from J; junction bases left unmatched: 8. The V gene's germline CDR1 is SQVTM and CDR2 ANQGSEA.